Listed here are 6 T cell receptor beta chains from one sample, sequenced in a study of blood T cell repertoires in COVID-19. Method: immunoSEQ multiplex PCR; TCRdb's copy keeps in-frame clones and lacks some. The data show tens of thousands of clones, less than 90% seen once. The sequencing input was peripheral blood. The source is a human donor in a cohort sampled during active COVID-19.

The sample holds a few counts of this clone. The gene calls are TRBV27 and TRBJ2-5, with 11 positions matching TRBD2. The V and J ends lost 5 bases and 4 bases, in that order; junction bases with no gene match: 9. The CDR3 contains 16 residues. CDR1 is MNHEY and CDR2 is SMNVEV in the germline V gene (reference sequence). CDR3 sequence reads: CASSPFSGGARETQYF. CDR3 nucleotides: TGTGCCAGCAGTCCCTTTAGCGGGGGGGCCCGAGAGACCCAGTACTTC.

This clone was seen a single time. The chain couples TRBV28 to TRBJ1-6; TRBD1 matches 9 bases. CDR3 size: 15 residues. In germline, CDR1 is MDHEN, CDR2 SYDVKM. In nucleotides, the CDR3 is TGTGCTTGTGAGGGGGACAGGGCCTATAATTCACCCCTCCACTTT. Protein sequence: CACEGDRAYNSPLHF.

The V gene is TRBV2, the J gene TRBJ2-2, with 10 bases aligning to TRBD1. Germline loops: CDR1 SNHLY, CDR2 FYNNEI. The CDR3 has 14 residues. V lost 3 bases and J lost 6; bases outside the gene matches: 1. Here the CDR3 reads CASSDGTGAGELFF. The CDR3 nucleotides read TGTGCCAGCAGTGATGGGACAGGGGCCGGGGAGCTGTTTTTT. The entire variable domain, with the rest obtained from reference TRBV2 and TRBJ2-2, is as follows: EPEVTQTPSHQVTQMGQEVILRCVPISNHLYFYWYRQILGQKVEFLVSFYNNEISEKSEIFDDQFSVERPDGSNFTLKIRSTKLEDSAMYFCASSDGTGAGELFFGEGSRLTVL.

This clone was seen more than once but under ten times. This chain uses TRBV27 with TRBJ2-7; 16 bases align to TRBD2. V shed 4 bases, J shed 7 bases, and the junction held 10 bases outside the gene matches. Germline CDR1 MNHEY, CDR2 SMNVEV (reference sequence). The CDR3 is 17 residues long. The CDR3 DNA sequence: TGTGCCAGCAGTTCCCGAGGGACTAGCGGGAGGGCCGGAGAGCAGTACTTC. The encoded protein is CASSSRGTSGRAGEQYF.

The rearrangement links TRBV5-1 to TRBJ2-3, with 8 positions matching TRBD1. With V trimmed by 0 bases and J by 5 bases, 2 bases remained unmatched. Germline V gene sequence: CDR1 SGHRS, CDR2 YFSETQ. The CDR3 runs to 14 residues. Here the CDR3 reads CASSLEQGGDTQYF. CDR3 DNA: TGCGCCAGCAGCTTGGAACAGGGGGGAGATACGCAGTATTTT.

This clone has more than one count but fewer than ten. This chain joins TRBV7-9 and TRBJ1-1, with 8 bases lining up with TRBD1. V trimming: 4 bases; J trimming: 5 bases; junction bases outside the gene matches: 9. The CDR3 loop spans 15 amino acids. Germline CDR1 and CDR2: SEHNR and FQNEAQ (reference sequence). CDR3 region: CASSSRGQGRTEAFF. CDR3 DNA: TGTGCCAGCAGCTCGCGCGGACAGGGTAGGACTGAAGCTTTCTTT.